These 5 T cell receptor beta chains share one sample of origin, sequenced in a study of blood T cell repertoires in COVID-19. The method was immunoSEQ multiplex PCR; TCRdb's version includes in-frame clones alone and lacks a portion of them. This sample yields some 210,000 clones, of which 65% to 85% are seen a single time; about 4% belongs to the top ten. Sequencing was done on a sample of PBMCs or T cells enriched from blood (not recorded which). These TCRs come from a man aged 25 to 40 with acute COVID-19.

V is TRBV10-3 and J is TRBJ1-1; D gene ambiguous. Germline lookup yields CDR1 ENHRY and CDR2 SYGVKD. V lost 5 bases and J lost 8, with 18 bases in between. The CDR3 covers 14 residues. The CDR3: CAISPDTAGKEAFF. The DNA of the CDR3 is TGTGCCATCAGTCCAGACACCGCGGGGAAGGAAGCTTTCTTT.

This clone was observed a single time. The rearrangement links TRBV7-9 to TRBJ1-5; D perhaps matches TRBD1 (5 bases). The CDR3 has 13 amino acids. Trimming removed 5 bases from V and 2 bases from J, with 7 bases in between. Looked up from germline, CDR1 is SEHNR and CDR2 is FQNEAQ (reference sequence). CDR3 region: CASSLRGNQPQHF. The CDR3, as DNA: TGTGCCAGCAGCCTCAGGGGCAATCAGCCCCAGCATTTT.

This chain uses TRBV18 with TRBJ2-3; TRBD2 agrees at 13 bases. The ends lost 6 bases at V and 0 bases at J; junction bases unmatched: 15. This CDR3 comprises 20 residues. CDR1 is KGHSH, CDR2 LQKENI, per germline. CDR3 in amino acids: CASSPKLAGGPKGSTDTQYF. CDR3 coding DNA: TGTGCCAGCTCCCCAAAACTAGCGGGGGGGCCAAAAGGTAGCACAGATACGCAGTATTTT.

The chain employs TRBV10-1 and TRBJ2-3, with no clear D. Germline lookup yields CDR1 WNHNN and CDR2 SYGVQD (reference sequence). V lost 0 bases and J 1 base, leaving 11 bases between the germline ends. This CDR3 has 16 residues. For the CDR3, the DNA is TGCGCCAGCAGTGAGTCGACGGGTTGGGGCACAGATACGCAGTATTTT. Translation gives CASSESTGWGTDTQYF.

V gene TRBV6-1 combines with J gene TRBJ1-5, with D maybe TRBD1 (6 bases). V lost 3 bases and J 0 bases, leaving 9 bases between the germline ends. The CDR3 consists of 15 residues. The germline gives CDR1 MNHNS, CDR2 SASEGT. CDR3 DNA: TGTGCCAGCAGTGACCAGGGGAATAGCAATCAGCCCCAGCATTTT. Amino acid sequence: CASSDQGNSNQPQHF.